These T cell receptor beta chains were read from a single sample in a study of blood T cell repertoires in COVID-19. The protocol was immunoSEQ multiplex PCR, while the TCRdb copy is restricted to in-frame clones and leaves out a portion. The table lists roughly 140,000 clones, approximately 80% of them singletons. Specimen: PBMCs or T cells enriched from blood (not recorded which). These receptor sequences come from a young woman who had been exposed to COVID-19. Both conserved end residues are part of each CDR3. A D gene is named only where the DNA matches it firmly. Where a row states a size, it is once, few, many or the class of an expanded clone; other rows omit it.

j_call d_call clone_size v_call cdr3_aa cdr3_nt
TRBJ2-5 TRBD1 . TRBV29-1 CSVDPTGLETQYF TGCAGCGTTGACCCGACAGGGCTTGAGACCCAGTACTTC
TRBJ1-1 TRBD1 . TRBV2 CASRMGQGRMPEAFF TGTGCCAGCAGGATGGGACAGGGGAGGATGCCTGAAGCTTTCTTT
TRBJ2-6 . few TRBV7-2 CASSLDWSGANVLTF TGTGCCAGCAGCTTAGACTGGTCTGGGGCCAACGTCCTGACTTTC
TRBJ1-2 TRBD1 . TRBV24-1 CATSASGQNYGYTF TGTGCCACCAGTGCCTCGGGACAGAACTATGGCTACACCTTC
TRBJ2-1 TRBD2 . TRBV5-1 CASSLRSGGPPIYNEQFF TGCGCCAGCAGCTTGCGTAGCGGGGGACCACCGATCTACAATGAGCAGTTCTTC
TRBJ2-1 TRBD1 . TRBV25-1 CASSEFPSGQYSNEQFF TGTGCCAGCAGTGAATTCCCTTCGGGACAGTATTCCAATGAGCAGTTCTTC
TRBJ1-3 . . TRBV28 CASSRLASGNTIYF TGTGCCAGCAGTCGGTTAGCGTCTGGAAACACCATATATTTT
TRBJ2-7 . . TRBV30 CAWSQGGEQYF TGTGCCTGGAGTCAGGGGGGCGAGCAGTACTTC
TRBJ1-2 . . TRBV12-5 CASGFGPGSNYGYTF TGTGCTAGTGGTTTTGGGCCTGGTTCTAACTATGGCTACACCTTC
TRBJ1-3 . . TRBV10-3 CAISEGNRQRNTIYF TGTGCCATCAGTGAAGGAAACCGACAAAGAAACACCATATATTTT
TRBJ2-1 TRBD2 . TRBV2 CASESIAGDSYNEQFF TGTGCCAGCGAGTCGATAGCGGGAGATTCCTACAATGAGCAGTTCTTC
TRBJ1-6 TRBD1 . TRBV6-5 CASSYSGGDNSPLHF TGTGCCAGCAGTTATTCAGGGGGAGATAATTCACCCCTCCACTTT
TRBJ2-5 . . TRBV19 CASSMGGGYQETQYF TGTGCCAGTAGTATGGGTGGAGGGTACCAAGAGACCCAGTACTTC
TRBJ1-1 . . TRBV29-1 CSGLFNLNTEAFF TGCAGCGGCTTGTTCAACTTGAACACTGAAGCTTTCTTT
TRBJ2-2 TRBD2 . TRBV19 CASSPDSGRASGELFF TGTGCCAGTAGCCCCGACAGCGGGAGGGCCTCCGGGGAGCTGTTTTTT
TRBJ1-1 TRBD1 . TRBV5-1 CASSYRDSLYMNTEAFF TGCGCCAGCAGCTACCGGGACAGTTTATACATGAACACTGAAGCTTTCTTT
TRBJ1-3 . . TRBV28 CASDKGVGNTIYF TGTGCCAGCGACAAGGGGGTTGGAAACACCATATATTTT
TRBJ2-1 TRBD1 . TRBV18 CASSPGTGATYNEQFF TGTGCCAGCTCACCCGGGACAGGGGCCACCTACAATGAGCAGTTCTTC
TRBJ1-1 . . TRBV19 CASQTGFNTEAFF TGTGCCAGTCAGACTGGTTTTAACACTGAAGCTTTCTTT
TRBJ2-1 TRBD2 . TRBV19 CASSNHGTSGRVGKQFF TGTGCCAGTAGTAACCATGGGACTAGCGGGAGGGTCGGCAAGCAGTTCTTC
TRBJ2-2 TRBD1 . TRBV7-3 CASRVGTGNTGELFF TGTGCCAGCAGGGTTGGGACAGGGAACACCGGGGAGCTGTTTTTT
TRBJ2-1 TRBD2 . TRBV4-1 CASSPQGQRGDNEQFF TGCGCCAGCAGCCCTCAGGGGCAGCGGGGGGACAATGAGCAGTTCTTC
TRBJ1-3 . . TRBV7-5 CARSSHTENSGNTIYF TGTGCCAGAAGCTCCCATACAGAGAACTCTGGAAACACCATATATTTT
TRBJ1-1 . . TRBV7-2 CASSLNQGWDTEAFF TGTGCCAGCAGCTTAAACCAGGGATGGGACACTGAAGCTTTCTTT
TRBJ2-1 . . TRBV9 CASSADGSSYNEQFF TGTGCCAGCAGCGCGGACGGGAGCTCCTACAATGAGCAGTTCTTC
TRBJ2-1 TRBD2 . TRBV7-3 CASSSTSGVGNEQFF TGTGCCAGCAGCTCGACTAGCGGGGTGGGGAATGAGCAGTTCTTC
TRBJ2-5 . . TRBV21-1 CASSEAQTGWGQETQYF TGTGCCAGCAGCGAGGCGCAGACAGGGTGGGGCCAAGAGACCCAGTACTTC
TRBJ2-1 TRBD2 . TRBV9 CASSVGTRDNEQFF TGTGCCAGCAGCGTAGGGACTAGAGACAATGAGCAGTTCTTC
TRBJ1-2 TRBD1 . TRBV5-1 CASSLGDRAFWGYTF TGCGCCAGCAGCTTGGGGGACAGGGCTTTTTGGGGCTACACCTTC
TRBJ1-2 . . TRBV24-1 CATTTGLLNYGYTF TGTGCCACCACCACAGGATTATTGAACTATGGCTACACCTTC
TRBJ2-7 . . TRBV6-5 CASSSAGTSSYEQYF TGTGCCAGCAGTTCGGCCGGGACAAGCTCCTACGAGCAGTACTTC
TRBJ2-6 . once TRBV7-3 CASSAQILSSSGANVLTF TGTGCCAGCAGCGCTCAAATTTTGAGTAGCTCTGGGGCCAACGTCCTGACTTTC
TRBJ1-2 TRBD1 . TRBV28 CASRGTAYGYTF TGTGCCAGCAGAGGGACAGCTTATGGCTACACCTTC
TRBJ2-5 . . TRBV12-3/TRBV12-4 CASSFIGRETQYF TGTGCCAGCAGTTTCATAGGGAGGGAGACCCAGTACTTC
TRBJ1-1 TRBD1 . TRBV7-9 CASSPGQGGTEAFF TGTGCCAGCAGCCCGGGACAGGGAGGCACTGAAGCTTTCTTT
TRBJ2-1 TRBD2 . TRBV2 CASRNSGREPFF TGTGCCAGCAGGAATTCCGGGCGGGAGCCGTTCTTC
TRBJ1-5 TRBD1 few TRBV2 CASSEIFRTGSGNQPQHF TGTGCCAGCAGTGAAATATTTAGGACAGGGAGTGGCAATCAGCCCCAGCATTTT
TRBJ2-5 TRBD2 . TRBV27 CASSFSRILAGGGGETQYF TGTGCCAGCAGTTTCTCTCGGATTCTAGCGGGAGGGGGTGGAGAGACCCAGTACTTC
TRBJ1-1 TRBD1 few TRBV5-5 CASSSGQGLGEAFF TGTGCCAGCAGCTCGGGACAGGGACTAGGTGAAGCTTTCTTT
TRBJ1-2 . . TRBV2 CASSESQGGAGYTF TGTGCCAGCAGTGAATCCCAAGGTGGGGCTGGCTACACCTTC
TRBJ1-5 . . TRBV24-1 CATSAPGKNQPQHF TGTGCCACCAGTGCACCCGGGAAGAATCAGCCCCAGCATTTT
TRBJ2-7 . . TRBV2 CASSPGLYEQYF TGTGCCAGCAGTCCAGGGTTATACGAGCAGTACTTC
TRBJ2-7 TRBD1 once TRBV6-5 CASSPNRGVYEQYF TGTGCCAGCAGCCCGAACAGGGGTGTCTACGAGCAGTACTTC
TRBJ1-1 . . TRBV18 CASSPSEQLNTEAFF TGTGCCAGCTCACCGTCGGAGCAGTTGAACACTGAAGCTTTCTTT
TRBJ2-7 . . TRBV6-5 CASSPRGGAYEQYF TGTGCCAGCAGCCCCCGAGGGGGGGCCTACGAGCAGTACTTC
TRBJ2-3 TRBD2 . TRBV10-1 CASSKTSGISTDTQYF TGCGCCAGCAGTAAAACTAGCGGGATTAGCACAGATACGCAGTATTTT
TRBJ2-1 TRBD2 once TRBV7-3 CASSRAPGLVNEQFF TGTGCCAGCAGCAGAGCCCCGGGACTAGTCAATGAGCAGTTCTTC
TRBJ2-7 TRBD2 . TRBV6-1 CASSEAVSGSYEQYF TGTGCCAGCAGTGAAGCAGTAAGCGGGAGCTACGAGCAGTACTTC
TRBJ1-1 TRBD1 . TRBV19 CASSNPRTGGITEAFF TGTGCCAGTAGTAATCCACGGACAGGAGGAATCACTGAAGCTTTCTTT
TRBJ1-1 . . TRBV28 CASIPGQLLNTEAFF TGTGCCAGCATCCCAGGACAGCTCCTGAACACTGAAGCTTTCTTT
TRBJ1-2 . . TRBV18 CASSTRSDGNGYTF TGTGCCAGCTCAACTCGCTCGGACGGGAATGGCTACACCTTC
TRBJ2-5 . . TRBV2 CASSEVPGEYQETQYF TGTGCCAGCAGTGAAGTACCAGGGGAGTACCAAGAGACCCAGTACTTC
TRBJ2-7 . . TRBV19 CASSIRGEQYF TGTGCCAGTAGTATTCGAGGTGAGCAGTACTTC